This TCR beta chain originates from a study of blood T cell repertoires in COVID-19. Study background: Whether acute or convalescent, the COVID-19 samples came from the United States, Italy and Spain. T cells, B-cell-depleted T cells, or PBMCs supplied cDNA or gDNA.

The CDR3 has 12 amino acids. The V and J ends lost 6 bases and 6 bases respectively, with 6 bases between them. CDR1 and CDR2 from the germline V gene are MNHEY and SVGAGI. In its sample, this clone was seen a few times. Authors' data handling: It was from reference gene primer amplification that nucleated cell counts were estimated. The protocol was immunoSEQ multiplex PCR, while the TCRdb copy is restricted to in-frame clones and leaves out a portion. V, J and clone size reflect that table, while D and trimming were determined from the DNA. The sample has 410,000 or so clones, roughly 90% seen once.

The chain employs TRBV6-5 and TRBJ1-6; tentatively, D is TRBD1 (5 bases). Input material: peripheral blood. The clonotype originates from a woman in her thirties or forties with COVID-19, enrolled during active disease. The CDR3 loop reads CASSQGNSPLHF. CDR3 sequence (DNA): TGTGCCAGCAGCCAGGGTAATTCACCCCTCCACTTT.